The clone carrying this T cell receptor beta chain occurred a few times. Its antigen remains unidentified. Vbeta (60) and Jbeta (13) primers were used in the PCR. Here immunoSEQ multiplex PCR was the method, and the copy in TCRdb shows in-frame clones only, minus some. The sample consists of 75,000 to 100,000 clones, about 78% of them appearing once. This entry is derived from a study of cytomegalovirus exposure and HLA in healthy donors. Across the study: One earlier analysis, a look at around 170 million T cells, found some 100 million unique TCR beta sequences. The study, taken as a whole, reports: An analysis that was carried out later associated 17,000 or so TCR beta sequences with HLA alleles at 0.05 false discovery rate.

Unrecorded immune exposures were likely, despite nominal health at sampling. The source is a middle-aged man in good health and CMV-seronegative. Sequenced: PBMCs.

CDR3 region: CASTLGAIGQFF. CDR3 sequence (DNA): TGTGCCAGCACCCTAGGGGCAATCGGGCAGTTCTTC. This rearrangement joins TRBV2 to TRBJ2-1; possible D gene TRBD1, 5 bases. The CDR3 is made up of 12 amino acids. Germline V gene sequence: CDR1 SNHLY, CDR2 FYNNEI. V was pared by 7 bases and J by 12 bases, with 16 bases between.